These 23 T cell receptor beta chains originate from one sample sequenced in a study of human versus mouse CDR3 diversity and MHC coevolution. The assay was immunoSEQ multiplex PCR, and TCRdb's table has in-frame clones only and misses some. The repertoire holds roughly 80,000 clones, with about 90% as singletons. The sequenced sample was naive CD4+ T cells from blood. As to subset: CD45RO-negative CD62L-positive naive CD4 T cells. These receptors were collected from a person aged 30 to 69 in good health.

This clone has only a few counts. The rearrangement links TRBV7-3 to TRBJ1-3; D is unclear. Germline CDR1 is SGHTA and CDR2 is FQGTGA. The CDR3 extends over 13 amino acids. V lost 4 bases and J lost 4, with 8 bases in between. CDR3 in amino acids: CASSSSFGNTIYF. The CDR3 DNA is TGTGCCAGCAGCTCCTCCTTCGGAAACACCATATATTTT.

The genes are TRBV10-1 and TRBJ2-7; 9 bases fit TRBD1. This CDR3 contains 16 residues. Germline CDR1 WNHNN, CDR2 SYGVQD (reference sequence). V shed 4 bases, J shed 2 bases, and the junction held 9 bases outside the gene matches. The CDR3 reads CASSGDRAAQTYEQYF. In DNA, the CDR3 is TGCGCCAGCAGTGGGGACAGGGCGGCCCAAACCTACGAGCAGTACTTC.

This rearrangement joins TRBV5-1 to TRBJ1-6; weak D call: TRBD1 (6 bases). V lost 4 bases to trimming and J lost 10 bases, with 18 bases between them. The CDR3 extends over 15 amino acids. Germline V gene sequence: CDR1 SGHRS, CDR2 YFSETQ. The CDR3 loop reads CASSLGGQGNSPLHF. CDR3 DNA: TGCGCCAGCAGCCTTGGAGGCCAGGGGAACTCACCCCTCCACTTT.

The sample holds one count of this clone. The chain joins TRBV7-2 to TRBJ2-5; perhaps TRBD2 as D (7 bases). V shed 5 bases and J shed 3 bases, with 22 bases lying between them. CDR3 size: 17 residues. Germline lookup yields CDR1 SGHTA and CDR2 FQGNSA. The CDR3 sequence is CASSPGAGAHIKETQYF. CDR3 nucleotide sequence: TGTGCCAGCAGCCCCGGTGCGGGGGCACATATAAAAGAGACCCAGTACTTC.

V gene TRBV27 combines with J gene TRBJ1-1, with D unclear. V gave up 5 bases and J gave up 0 bases, with 7 bases separating them. The CDR3 is 13 amino acids. Germline V gives CDR1 MNHEY, CDR2 SMNVEV (reference sequence). The CDR3 sequence is CASSSRLNTEAFF. The CDR3 DNA is TGTGCCAGCAGTAGCCGGTTGAACACTGAAGCTTTCTTT.

The V call is TRBV6-1, the J call TRBJ1-2, with a tentative D call TRBD1 (6 bases). Germline CDR1 reads MNHNS; CDR2 reads SASEGT. Trimming took off 4 bases at V and 8 bases at J, with 14 bases between the two ends. The CDR3 length is 13 residues. The DNA of the CDR3 is TGTGCCAGCAGTGTTCACAGGGCTCGGGGCTACACCTTC. Its protein product is CASSVHRARGYTF.

The chain combines TRBV30 with TRBJ2-5; 13 nucleotides agree with TRBD2. Trimming took 2 bases from V and 7 from J; bases not matched to a gene: 16. Germline loops: CDR1 GTSNPN, CDR2 SVGIG (reference sequence). This CDR3 has 18 residues. The CDR3 loop reads CAWSTSGTSGDTRVTQYF. Here the CDR3 DNA reads TGTGCCTGGAGTACATCCGGGACTAGCGGGGACACCCGGGTGACCCAGTACTTC.

The rearrangement joins TRBV6-1 to TRBJ1-5, with TRBD1 as a possible D gene (5 bases). Germline V gene lookup returns CDR1 MNHNS and CDR2 SASEGT. The CDR3 loop spans 12 amino acids. V dropped 7 bases and J dropped 6 bases, with 10 bases sitting between them. This CDR3 is CASMQGAQPQHF. In DNA form, the CDR3 reads TGTGCCAGCATGCAGGGTGCTCAGCCCCAGCATTTT.

The chain links TRBV29-1 to TRBJ2-7; tentative D call: TRBD1 (6 bases). Germline CDR1 is SQVTM and CDR2 is ANQGSEA. Trimming shortened V by 3 bases and J by 3 bases, and 6 bases separated the two germline ends. The CDR3 is 11 amino acids. CDR3 DNA sequence: TGCAGCGTTGACAGGGGCTACGAGCAGTACTTC. Encoded protein: CSVDRGYEQYF.

V usage is TRBV27 and J usage is TRBJ1-6; 7 bases fit TRBD1. The germline V gene has CDR1 MNHEY and CDR2 SMNVEV (reference sequence). V lost 4 bases, J lost 3 bases, and 3 bases stayed unmatched. The CDR3 covers 15 residues. CDR3 DNA: TGTGCCAGCAGTTCCGACAGGGTCTATAATTCACCCCTCCACTTT. Its protein is CASSSDRVYNSPLHF.

The rearrangement uses TRBV7-6 and TRBJ2-1, with 9 bases identical to TRBD1. J gave up 7 bases and V 5 bases, and 12 bases lay outside the gene matches. There are 16 residues in the CDR3. Germline V lookup: CDR1 SGHVS, CDR2 FNYEAQ. In DNA form, the CDR3 reads TGTGCCAGCAGCCCCCGCGCTGGACAGGGGATGAATGAGCAGTTCTTC. Its protein is CASSPRAGQGMNEQFF.

The chain is built from TRBV7-3 and TRBJ2-3; D is possibly TRBD1 (6 bases). The germline gives CDR1 SGHTA, CDR2 FQGTGA. The germline V and J ends were trimmed by 6 bases and 3 bases, with 10 bases remaining between them. The CDR3 covers 13 residues. This chain's CDR3 is CASRPTGTDTQYF. CDR3 in DNA: TGTGCCAGCAGGCCAACAGGGACAGATACGCAGTATTTT. The full variable domain, rest sourced from reference TRBV7-3 and TRBJ2-3, is GAGVSQTPSNKVTEKGKYVELRCDPISGHTALYWYRQSLGQGPEFLIYFQGTGAADDSGLPNDRFFAVRPEGSVSTLKIQRTERGDSAVYLCASRPTGTDTQYFGPGTRLTVL.

This chain connects TRBV9 to TRBJ2-1, with 10 bases fitting TRBD2. The ends lost 4 bases at V and 6 bases at J; junction bases unmatched: 13. The CDR3 is 17 amino acids. CDR1 and CDR2 from the germline V gene are SGDLS and YYNGEE. Written as DNA, the CDR3 is TGTGCCAGCAGCCCAACACCCAGGGGGACTAGCGTCAATGAGCAGTTCTTC. It specifies CASSPTPRGTSVNEQFF.

The sample holds one count of this clone. The rearrangement joins TRBV7-9 to TRBJ1-2; 7 bases line up with TRBD1. Germline V gives CDR1 SEHNR, CDR2 FQNEAQ (reference sequence). The CDR3 is 15 amino acids. Unmatched junction bases numbered 15, after V lost 6 bases and J lost 8 bases. The CDR3 loop reads CASSLARDRVGGYTF. The CDR3 DNA sequence: TGTGCCAGCAGTCTAGCCCGGGACAGAGTAGGGGGCTACACCTTC.

The chain links TRBV7-2 to TRBJ1-3; D is unclear. This CDR3 has 15 residues. Germline V lookup: CDR1 SGHTA, CDR2 FQGNSA. V lost 7 bases and J 4 bases, leaving 17 bases between the germline ends. CDR3 bases: TGTGCCAGCACCTCCGCCGGCGCGGGAGGAAACACCATATATTTT. Translated, it gives CASTSAGAGGNTIYF. Looking up the rest from reference TRBV7-2 and TRBJ1-3 gives the full variable domain: GAGVSQSPSNKVTEKGKDVELRCDPISGHTALYWYRQSLGQGLEFLIYFQGNSAPDKSGLPSDRFSAERTGGSVSTLTIQRTQQEDSAVYLCASTSAGAGGNTIYFGEGSWLTVV.

The chain employs TRBV11-2 and TRBJ1-1, with D unclear. V dropped 4 bases and J dropped 5 bases, with 8 bases sitting between them. The CDR3 extends over 12 amino acids. CDR1 and CDR2 from the germline V gene are SGHAT and FQNNGV. CDR3 DNA: TGTGCCAGCAGCTCTCGGTCGACTGAAGCTTTCTTT. Translation: CASSSRSTEAFF.

V is TRBV29-1 and J is TRBJ2-1; tentatively, D is TRBD2 (5 bases). CDR1 is SQVTM, CDR2 ANQGSEA, per germline. Trimming pared 7 bases from V and 1 base from J, leaving 14 bases between. The CDR3 totals 14 residues. CDR3 coding DNA: TGCAGCGCCAACCGAGGGAGTTCCTACAATGAGCAGTTCTTC. This codes for CSANRGSSYNEQFF.

The chain links TRBV5-1 to TRBJ2-2; 7 nucleotides align to TRBD1. The CDR3 runs 15 residues. With 4 bases clipped from V and 2 bases from J, the junction kept 5 bases outside the gene matches. CDR1 and CDR2 from the germline V gene are SGHRS and YFSETQ. The CDR3 DNA sequence: TGCGCCAGCAGCAACGGACAGGTTAACACCGGGGAGCTGTTTTTT. It codes for CASSNGQVNTGELFF.

The chain carries TRBV7-3 and TRBJ1-1; 9 bases are a match to TRBD1. The CDR3 length is 13 residues. Germline values: CDR1 SGHTA, CDR2 FQGTGA. The ends lost 5 bases at V and 6 bases at J; junction bases unmatched: 4. The CDR3 region has the DNA TGTGCCAGCAGCCAGGGACAGGGCGCTGAAGCTTTCTTT. Encoded protein: CASSQGQGAEAFF.

The chain is built from TRBV6-5 and TRBJ1-1, with D uncertain. Trimming removed 5 bases from V and 0 bases from J, with 10 bases in between. CDR3 length: 14 residues. Germline CDR1 and CDR2: MNHEY and SVGAGI. CDR3 bases: TGTGCCAGCAGTGAGGAGATCTTGAACACTGAAGCTTTCTTT. Amino acids: CASSEEILNTEAFF.

This chain joins TRBV19 and TRBJ1-2, with TRBD1 matching over 11 bases. CDR1 is LNHDA, CDR2 SQIVND, per germline (reference sequence). This CDR3 comprises 15 residues. V trimming: 4 bases; J trimming: 8 bases; junction bases outside the gene matches: 9. The CDR3 protein is CASSTRTGGAQGYTF. The CDR3 DNA is TGTGCCAGTAGTACTCGGACAGGGGGCGCACAAGGCTACACCTTC.

The V gene is TRBV19, the J gene TRBJ1-1; no reliable D call. Trimming removed 0 bases from V and 11 bases from J, with 13 bases in between. From germline, CDR1 is LNHDA and CDR2 SQIVND (reference sequence). This CDR3 comprises 13 residues. The CDR3 nucleotides read TGTGCCAGTAGTATAGAGGGCACCGGAGGGGCTTTCTTT. Its protein is CASSIEGTGGAFF.

CDR3 in amino acids: CASSRGVRETQYF. The CDR3 DNA is TGCGCCAGCAGCCGGGGGGTTAGAGAGACCCAGTACTTC. The chain joins TRBV5-1 to TRBJ2-5, with 7 bases that match TRBD2. CDR3 length equals 13 residues. The germline CDR1 and CDR2 sequences are SGHRS and YFSETQ. The V and J ends lost 4 bases and 4 bases, in that order; junction bases with no gene match: 4.